The T cell receptor (beta chain) described here comes from a study of OX40 agonist ivuxolimab in advanced cancers. For the wider study: Ivuxolimab was an agonistic, fully human IgG2 monoclonal antibody directed against OX40 (CD134), a costimulatory receptor. Intravenous ivuxolimab was administered to patients every 2 weeks at six dose levels: 0.01, 0.1, 0.3, 1.5, 3 and 10 mg/kg. Of the approximately 50 patients in dose escalation, 19 had hepatocellular carcinoma, some 15 had melanoma, 9 had renal cell carcinoma and 9 had head and neck cancer. A male proportion of about 79% and a mean age of roughly 58 years, ranging from roughly 23 to 85, were recorded for the dose-escalation cohort. Patients were allowed to have had prior anti-PD-1, anti-PD-L1 or anti-CTLA-4 therapy, and roughly two fifths of the dose-escalation patients had been treated with checkpoint inhibitors. Partial responses were achieved by three dose-escalation patients, of whom one had hepatocellular carcinoma and two had cutaneous melanoma. The purpose of peripheral TCRbeta sequencing was to test whether ivuxolimab changed TCR sequence diversity and led to clonal T-cell expansion. The paper covers the monotherapy dose-escalation part of the phase I ivuxolimab trial, which included N of about 50 patients.

For sequencing of the TCRbeta CDR3 region, genomic DNA was extracted from the sorted cells. TCRbeta CDR3 regions were sequenced using the immunoSEQ Assay. TCRdb retrieved this table from immuneACCESS and kept in-frame rearrangements only. Not all clones are present; in checked studies, unresolved V genes account for under half, and no reason is known for the remainder. The sample yields around 25,000 clones; about 80% were counted once. Roughly 12% of the sample lies in the top ten. General findings and caveats noted by the study authors: After ivuxolimab, CD8+ T cells had more expanded clones than CD4+ T cells on average. Antigen specificity was not determined for the clonally expanded peripheral T cells. In the 0.1-3.0 mg/kg groups, partial responders had among the lowest normalized peripheral clonal expansion, particularly in CD8+ T cells. Low levels of normalized T-cell clonal expansion were also seen in some nonresponding patients. At doses of 0.1 to 3.0 mg/kg, clonal expansion of both CD4+ and CD8+ blood T cells was observed from baseline to week 6.

From the cysteine through the phenylalanine, the CDR3 covers 14 amino acids. This entry keeps only the CDR3 DNA: 42 bases, framed from base 1. The junction carries 9 bases between V and J, which are trimmed by 0 bases and 7 bases respectively. The germline V gene provides CDR1 LGHNA and CDR2 YNFKEQ. This clone came up a few times. The antigen it recognizes is unknown. No base qualities exist here, and no much larger clone lies one base off it. Patients with autoimmune disease history or receiving systemic immunosuppression were excluded from the trial. Peripheral blood for TCR sequencing was collected from all dose cohorts at baseline, on cycle 4 day 1, and on cycle 7 day 1. Samples were obtained from an open-label, multicenter, first-in-human phase I dose-escalation trial of ivuxolimab. The trial enrolled adults with locally advanced or metastatic head and neck squamous cell, hepatocellular, melanoma or renal cell carcinoma. Before TCR sequencing, CD4+ T cells and CD8+ T cells from peripheral blood were sorted into separate populations.

The sequence derives from an adult with an advanced solid tumor such as melanoma, head and neck, liver or kidney cancer. This chain is built from TRBV4-2 and TRBJ2-2, with an unclear D gene assignment. The sequences come from CD4+ or CD8+ T cells sorted from blood, collected in a trial of the OX40 agonist ivuxolimab. The DNA reads TGTGCCAGCAGCCAAGATTCCTCAGGCGGGGAGCTGTTTTTT. It encodes CASSQDSSGGELFF.